The sample holds one count of the clone carrying this T cell receptor beta chain. The data originate from a study of PD-L1 blockade in urothelial cancer. Across the whole study: As for prior chemotherapy regimens, patients had received 0 to 3. The median number of T cells present in blood samples was approximately 140,000.

A spike-in of synthetic TCR analog templates was added to each PCR. Only in-frame clones appear in the TCRdb table, and some are missing; sequencing was by immunoSEQ multiplex PCR. Of around 80,000 clones listed, about 91% are singletons. V was pared by 4 bases and J by 1 base, with 10 bases of the junction left unmatched. The CDR3 runs 16 residues. Germline V CDR1 and CDR2: SGHKS, YYEKEE (reference sequence). The time point: peripheral blood 6 weeks after treatment start. Pretreatment sampling and on-treatment sampling together yielded between 1 and 8 samples for each patient. The sequencing used PBMCs, collected around atezolizumab (anti-PD-L1) treatment. The chain uses TRBV5-5 and TRBJ2-5; TRBD1 agrees at 7 bases. The origin of this receptor is a woman aged 80 or over with urothelial cancer. The CDR3 spells CASSRGQPRIQETQYF. CDR3 coding DNA: TGTGCCAGCAGCCGGGGACAGCCGAGGATCCAAGAGACCCAGTACTTC.